The T cell receptor beta chain described here comes from a study of blood T cells in healthy people across ages. Findings of the study overall: With naive T cell percentage, TCR beta diversity showed a strong correlation.

A second PCR of roughly 7 to 11 cycles used a sample-barcoded 5' primer and a J-beta primer mix. TCRdb passed the 5' RACE reads through MiXCR, listing each CDR3 protein once. The table shows approximately 760,000 distinct CDR3 sequences, with 25% occurring only once. Isolation of PBMCs gave at least 7 million cells per sample. This clonotype was counted between two and nine times. No antigen is known for it. These same data were also listed under a study on T cells of mothers and their children. From that second work: The overlap seen between related mothers and children slightly exceeded that of unrelated pairs, though not significantly.

Material: blood. This clonotype was obtained from a boy aged 5-17 years in good health.

Here the CDR3 reads CASSQDSGWELFF. CDR3 bases: TGTGCCAGCAGCCAAGATTCAGGTTGGGAGCTGTTTTTT. The rearrangement joins TRBV3-1 to TRBJ2-2; D gene unclear. The germline V gene has CDR1 LGHDT and CDR2 YNNKEL (reference sequence). CDR3 length: 13 amino acids. V was shortened by 0 bases and J by 9 bases, with 8 bases between the two germline ends.